This entry lists 30 T cell receptor beta chains sequenced from one sample in a study of cytomegalovirus exposure and HLA in healthy donors. PCR primers comprised 60 Vbeta and 13 Jbeta primers. TCRdb keeps only in-frame clones here, not all; method: immunoSEQ multiplex PCR. Of roughly 250,000 clones listed, 80% are singletons. Specimen: PBMCs. The receptors here all came from a girl aged 2 to 9 in good health and CMV-seronegative.

Only a few counts were recorded for this clone. This chain links TRBV6-5 with TRBJ1-1, with 10 bases lining up with TRBD1. There are 16 residues in the CDR3. CDR1 and CDR2 (germline): MNHEY, SVGAGI. The trim removed 2 bases at V and 7 bases at J, leaving 10 bases unmatched. The CDR3 sequence is CASSYLRTGGKGEAFF. CDR3 nucleotide sequence: TGTGCCAGCAGTTACCTTAGGACAGGGGGGAAGGGTGAAGCTTTCTTT.

This sequence joins TRBV19 and TRBJ2-1; TRBD1 matches at 9 bases. This CDR3 has 15 residues. Germline CDR1 and CDR2: LNHDA and SQIVND (reference sequence). Trimming removed 6 bases from V and 4 bases from J; junction bases left unmatched: 7. The CDR3 region has the DNA TGTGCCAGTAGGGAGGACAGGGGTCCGTACAATGAGCAGTTCTTC. It is translated as CASREDRGPYNEQFF.

This clone was recorded a few times. The genes are TRBV9 and TRBJ2-1; 7 bases map to TRBD2. Per germline, CDR1 SGDLS and CDR2 YYNGEE. The length of the CDR3 is 16 residues. After removal of 0 bases from V and 3 bases from J, the junction contained 6 bases not matched to a gene. CDR3 nucleotides: TGTGCCAGCAGCGTAGCCGCGGGAGCCCTCTACAATGAGCAGTTCTTC. This sequence encodes CASSVAAGALYNEQFF.

The chain carries TRBV28 and TRBJ2-3; possibly TRBD2 for D (5 bases). Trimming pared 3 bases from V and 2 bases from J, leaving 12 bases between. The CDR3 extends over 15 amino acids. Germline V CDR1 and CDR2: MDHEN, SYDVKM. This CDR3 reads CASSFSGVLTDTQYF. DNA of the CDR3: TGTGCCAGCAGTTTTTCCGGGGTGCTCACAGATACGCAGTATTTT.

This clone was seen more than once but under ten times. The V and J genes are TRBV11-2 and TRBJ1-2; 8 bases are a match to TRBD1. CDR3 length: 13 residues. Per germline, CDR1 SGHAT and CDR2 FQNNGV. The V segment lost 7 bases and the J segment 7 bases; nucleotides outside the gene matches: 8. CDR3 coding DNA: TGTGCCAGCACCCCCAGGGGGCAAAGTGGCTACACCTTC. Protein sequence: CASTPRGQSGYTF.

This clone was picked up one time. Compared with germline, one end of the junction differs, possibly owing to a read error. Additional DNA sequences in this sample encode the identical CDR3. The V and J genes are TRBV6-5 and TRBJ1-2; the D gene is possibly TRBD1 (6 bases). Germline lookup yields CDR1 MNHEY and CDR2 SVGAGI. This CDR3 has 14 residues. DNA of the CDR3: TGCGCCAGCAGCCCAAACAGGGCCTACTATGGCTACACCTTC. Its translation: CASSPNRAYYGYTF.

The chain joins TRBV27 to TRBJ2-1, with 9 bases matching TRBD2. The CDR3 runs to 16 residues. The V and J ends lost 5 bases and 9 bases, in that order; junction bases with no gene match: 14. Germline CDR1 is MNHEY and CDR2 is SMNVEV (reference sequence). DNA of the CDR3: TGTGCCAGCAGTGTCCCGGGACTAGCCTTTGGCGGTGAGCAGTTCTTC. Amino acids: CASSVPGLAFGGEQFF.

The V gene is TRBV6-1, the J gene TRBJ1-1; D remains ambiguous. There are 14 residues in the CDR3. Germline V gives CDR1 MNHNS, CDR2 SASEGT. V lost 4 bases and J 1 base, leaving 10 bases between the germline ends. The CDR3 here is CASSGLDKNTEAFF. As DNA, the CDR3 is TGTGCCAGCAGTGGGCTCGATAAGAACACTGAAGCTTTCTTT.

The chain uses TRBV2 and TRBJ2-2, with unresolved D. The CDR3 spans 14 residues. V was pared by 3 bases and J by 1 base, with 6 bases between. In germline, CDR1 is SNHLY, CDR2 FYNNEI. CDR3 residues: CASSDKLNTGELFF. In DNA form, the CDR3 reads TGTGCCAGCAGTGACAAGCTGAACACCGGGGAGCTGTTTTTT. The full variable domain, in which reference TRBV2 and TRBJ2-2 provide the parts outside the CDR3, is EPEVTQTPSHQVTQMGQEVILRCVPISNHLYFYWYRQILGQKVEFLVSFYNNEISEKSEIFDDQFSVERPDGSNFTLKIRSTKLEDSAMYFCASSDKLNTGELFFGEGSRLTVL.

The chain employs TRBV4-2 and TRBJ1-5; no clear D. Trimming cost V 0 bases and J 0 bases, with 9 bases left between them. CDR3 size: 16 residues. The germline CDR1 and CDR2 sequences are LGHNA and YNFKEQ. CDR3 in amino acids: CASSQEEQYSNQPQHF. The CDR3 bases are TGTGCCAGCAGCCAAGAAGAACAGTATAGCAATCAGCCCCAGCATTTT.

The genes are TRBV27 and TRBJ1-6, with TRBD1 as a possible D gene (5 bases). The germline V gene encodes CDR1 MNHEY and CDR2 SMNVEV (reference sequence). The CDR3 is made up of 20 amino acids. V shed 7 bases and J shed 2 bases, with 27 bases lying between them. CDR3 nucleotide sequence: TGTGCCAGCACCTCCTGGGCCGGGGGTAATATGGGACCCTATAATTCACCCCTCCACTTT. Residues: CASTSWAGGNMGPYNSPLHF.

The rearrangement links TRBV6-5 to TRBJ2-3; TRBD2 matches at 9 bases. Unmatched junction bases numbered 3, after V lost 5 bases and J lost 0 bases. CDR1 and CDR2 from the germline V gene are MNHEY and SVGAGI. This CDR3 spans 15 amino acids. The CDR3 loop reads CASSPGLASTDTQYF. The CDR3 nucleotides are TGTGCCAGCAGTCCGGGACTAGCCAGCACAGATACGCAGTATTTT.

The gene calls are TRBV28 and TRBJ1-6, with D maybe TRBD1 (6 bases). Germline V CDR1 and CDR2: MDHEN, SYDVKM. Trimming took 6 bases from V and 4 from J, leaving 10 bases between them. CDR3 length: 14 residues. The CDR3 region is CASRTDSYNSPLHF. CDR3 bases: TGTGCCAGCAGGACGGACAGTTATAATTCACCCCTCCACTTT.

The rearrangement joins TRBV15 to TRBJ2-1; D is unclear. V was pared by 6 bases and J by 0 bases, with 9 bases between. Germline CDR1 and CDR2: LNHNV and YYDKDF (reference sequence). CDR3 size: 14 residues. The chain's CDR3 is CATRNSTSYNEQFF. DNA of the CDR3: TGTGCCACCAGAAACAGCACCTCCTACAATGAGCAGTTCTTC. The variable domain in full, completed from reference TRBV15 and TRBJ2-1, reads DAMVIQNPRYQVTQFGKPVTLSCSQTLNHNVMYWYQQKSSQAPKLLFHYYDKDFNNEADTPDNFQSRRPNTSFCFLDIRSPGLGDTAMYLCATRNSTSYNEQFFGPGTRLTVL.

The genes are TRBV2 and TRBJ1-2; D gene ambiguous. V was shortened by 3 bases and J by 0 bases, with 8 bases between the two germline ends. Germline-derived CDR1 and CDR2 are SNHLY and FYNNEI. This CDR3 spans 14 amino acids. CDR3 residues: CASSDVLANYGYTF. CDR3 nucleotide sequence: TGTGCCAGCAGTGACGTATTAGCTAACTATGGCTACACCTTC.

CDR3 loop: CASSKTGNVAEAFF. Here the CDR3 DNA reads TGCGCCAGCAGCAAGACAGGGAATGTCGCTGAAGCTTTCTTT. The chain employs TRBV5-1 and TRBJ1-1, with 7 bases matching TRBD1. The CDR3 totals 14 residues. Germline V gene data show CDR1 as SGHRS and CDR2 as YFSETQ. V was pared by 4 bases and J by 6 bases, with 9 bases of the junction left unmatched.

This clone was found a few times. The chain combines TRBV7-8 with TRBJ1-3, with D uncertain. From germline, CDR1 is SGHVS and CDR2 FQNEAQ. The CDR3 runs to 13 residues. The V and J ends lost 8 bases and 9 bases respectively, with 17 bases between them. In DNA, the CDR3 is TGTGCCAGCTCCTTCCCCCTCTTCTCCACCATATATTTT. Translated, it gives CASSFPLFSTIYF.

The rearrangement uses TRBV18 and TRBJ2-7; D possibly corresponds to TRBD2 (6 bases). The germline V and J ends were trimmed by 3 bases and 4 bases, with 7 bases remaining between them. The CDR3 runs 12 residues. CDR1 is KGHSH, CDR2 LQKENI, per germline. The CDR3: CASSPEGYEQYF. The CDR3 nucleotides are TGTGCCAGCTCACCGGAGGGATACGAGCAGTACTTC. Full variable domain (remainder filled in from reference TRBV18 and TRBJ2-7): NAGVMQNPRHLVRRRGQEARLRCSPMKGHSHVYWYRQLPEEGLKFMVYLQKENIIDESGMPKERFSAEFPKEGPSILRIQQVVRGDSAAYFCASSPEGYEQYFGPGTRLTVT.

This clone was seen only a few times. The rearrangement uses TRBV5-1 and TRBJ2-1, with D possibly TRBD2 on 6 matching bases. CDR1 and CDR2 (germline): SGHRS, YFSETQ. Trimming pared 0 bases from V and 9 bases from J, leaving 13 bases between. This CDR3 contains 14 residues. In nucleotides, the CDR3 is TGCGCCAGCAGCTTGGTAGGGGAGGACGGTGAGCAGTTCTTC. It translates to CASSLVGEDGEQFF.

The V and J genes are TRBV6-1 and TRBJ1-6, with a possible D match to TRBD1 (5 bases). Germline V gives CDR1 MNHNS, CDR2 SASEGT. The CDR3 is 16 amino acids. Trimming took off 1 base at V and 9 bases at J, with 16 bases between the two ends. The CDR3 reads CASSEVVGRASSPLHF. CDR3 nucleotide sequence: TGTGCCAGCAGTGAAGTGGTGGGCAGGGCAAGTTCACCCCTCCACTTT.

The chain employs TRBV9 and TRBJ2-1; TRBD2 matches 9 bases. The CDR3 covers 17 residues. Trimming took 0 bases from V and 4 from J; bases not matched to a gene: 8. CDR1 is SGDLS, CDR2 YYNGEE, per germline. CDR3 nucleotides: TGTGCCAGCAGCGTAGGAGGTCAAGCGGGGGGATACAATGAGCAGTTCTTC. Protein: CASSVGGQAGGYNEQFF.

This clone was observed a few times. This chain links TRBV11-2 with TRBJ2-7, with 9 bases fitting TRBD2. Germline V gene data show CDR1 as SGHAT and CDR2 as FQNNGV. Losses at the gene ends were 7 bases for V and 3 bases for J; bases not matched to a gene: 22. This CDR3 is built from 19 residues. CDR3 sequence: CASTQRGIAGVSPLYEQYF. CDR3 DNA: TGTGCCAGCACCCAAAGGGGAATAGCGGGAGTTTCCCCCCTCTACGAGCAGTACTTC. The full variable domain, in which reference TRBV11-2 and TRBJ2-7 provide the parts outside the CDR3, is EAGVAQSPRYKIIEKRQSVAFWCNPISGHATLYWYQQILGQGPKLLIQFQNNGVVDDSQLPKDRFSAERLKGVDSTLKIQPAKLEDSAVYLCASTQRGIAGVSPLYEQYFGPGTRLTVT.

CDR3 bases: TGTGCCAGCAGCGTAGAAGCGGGGCGCGGGAATACGCAGTATTTT. This codes for CASSVEAGRGNTQYF. The chain combines TRBV9 with TRBJ2-3; TRBD2 agrees at 7 bases. This CDR3 comprises 15 residues. J lost 7 bases, V lost 0 bases, and 8 bases had no gene match. Germline loops: CDR1 SGDLS, CDR2 YYNGEE.

The chain is built from TRBV5-4 and TRBJ2-1; maybe TRBD2 (7 bases). Trimming left V 2 bases short and J 9 bases short, with 18 bases between. Germline CDR1 reads SGHNT; CDR2 reads YYREEE (reference sequence). The CDR3 length is 15 residues. The CDR3 reads CASSFKGGASGEQFF. CDR3 DNA: TGTGCCAGCAGCTTTAAAGGGGGGGCCTCAGGTGAGCAGTTCTTC.

The chain employs TRBV7-6 and TRBJ2-1; D is possibly TRBD2 (5 bases). Trimming pared 5 bases from V and 7 bases from J, leaving 15 bases between. The length of the CDR3 is 14 residues. The germline CDR1 and CDR2 sequences are SGHVS and FNYEAQ. Here the CDR3 reads CASSAPGKANEQFF. The CDR3 DNA sequence: TGTGCCAGCAGCGCCCCCGGGAAAGCAAATGAGCAGTTCTTC.

The CDR3 nucleotides are TGTGCCTGGGCATTCTCAAGCCGCGTAATCTTTTTT. The encoded protein is CAWAFSSRVIFF. The chain recombines TRBV30 with TRBJ1-4, with D hard to call. This CDR3 region has 12 residues. Trimming cost V 5 bases and J 17 bases, with 21 bases left between them. Per the germline V gene, CDR1 is GTSNPN and CDR2 is SVGIG (reference sequence).

In its sample, this clone was seen once. In DNA, the CDR3 is TGTGCCAGCAGCGCGCTGGACAGTTCCCGAAGCTCCTACGAGCAGTACTTC. The encoded protein is CASSALDSSRSSYEQYF. This sequence joins TRBV7-8 and TRBJ2-7; tentative D call: TRBD1 (6 bases). The CDR3 sequence is 17 residues long. Trimming took 5 bases from V and 0 from J, leaving 20 bases between them. Per the germline V gene, CDR1 is SGHVS and CDR2 is FQNEAQ.

CDR3 in amino acids: CASSRGVWGTDTQYF. For the CDR3, the DNA is TGTGCCAGCTCTCGGGGGGTCTGGGGCACAGATACGCAGTATTTT. The rearrangement joins TRBV13 to TRBJ2-3; 7 bases agree with TRBD2. The CDR3 loop spans 15 amino acids. V was pared by 8 bases and J by 1 base, with 9 bases of the junction left unmatched. Per germline, CDR1 PRHDT and CDR2 FYEKMQ (reference sequence).

The chain recombines TRBV18 with TRBJ1-5; possibly TRBD1 for D (6 bases). CDR1 is KGHSH, CDR2 LQKENI, per germline. This CDR3 is built from 14 residues. V dropped 3 bases and J dropped 6 bases, with 12 bases sitting between them. The CDR3 loop reads CASSPTTGLQPQHF. The CDR3 DNA is TGTGCCAGCTCACCTACCACAGGGCTTCAGCCCCAGCATTTT.

This rearrangement joins TRBV13 to TRBJ2-5, with D perhaps matching TRBD2 (6 bases). CDR3 size: 14 residues. The germline gives CDR1 PRHDT, CDR2 FYEKMQ (reference sequence). Trimming cost V 2 bases and J 5 bases, with 12 bases left between them. The CDR3 is CASSLPGEEETQYF. The CDR3, as DNA: TGTGCCAGCAGCTTACCGGGAGAGGAGGAGACCCAGTACTTC.